Listed here is a single T cell receptor beta chain. The antigen is undetermined. Germline V gives CDR1 MNHNS, CDR2 SASEGT. The CDR3 length is 15 residues. The junction had 4 bases not matched to a gene; V was cut back by 6 bases and J by 6 bases. The data are from a study of vaccination and CD4 T cells after COVID-19. Turning to the study itself: Convalescent patients gave post-COVID blood a median approximately 100 days post-diagnosis, range 35 to 161.

Treatment noted: approximately 9-day PBMC culture with coronavirus spike peptide pools or control peptides (ViraFEST assay). The assay that was used to sequence DNA from cultured CD4+ T cells was the Oncomine TCR Beta short-read assay. After culture, CD4+ T cells served as the source for genomic DNA extraction. TCRdb passed the PCR reads through MiXCR, listing each CDR3 protein once. The sample consists of fewer than 20,000 distinct CDR3 sequences, approximately 52% of them appearing once. What was sequenced was CD4+ T cells from blood, cultured in vitro. The clonotype originates from a human donor who had recovered from COVID-19. The chain has TRBV6-1 and TRBJ2-2; 13 nucleotides align to TRBD2. The CDR3 reads CASRRGLAGPGELFF. CDR3 bases: TGTGCCAGCAGGCGGGGACTAGCGGGACCCGGGGAGCTGTTTTTT.